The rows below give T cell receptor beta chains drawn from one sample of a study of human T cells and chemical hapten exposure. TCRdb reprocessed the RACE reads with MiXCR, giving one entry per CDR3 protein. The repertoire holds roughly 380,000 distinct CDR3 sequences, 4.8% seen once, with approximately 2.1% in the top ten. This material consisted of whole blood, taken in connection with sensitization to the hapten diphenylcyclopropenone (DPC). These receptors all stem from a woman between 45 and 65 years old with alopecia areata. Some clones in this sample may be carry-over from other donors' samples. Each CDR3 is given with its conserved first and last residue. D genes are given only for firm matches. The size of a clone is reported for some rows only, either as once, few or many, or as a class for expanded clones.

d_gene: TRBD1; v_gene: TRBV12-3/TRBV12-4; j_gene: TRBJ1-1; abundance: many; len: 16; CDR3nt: TGTGCCAGCAGTTCCTGGACAGGGGGAGGGGGCACTGAAGCTTTCTTT; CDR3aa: CASSSWTGGGGTEAFF
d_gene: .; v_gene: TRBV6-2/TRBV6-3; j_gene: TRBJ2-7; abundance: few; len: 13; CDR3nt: TGTGCCAGCAGTTACGCGAAGAGCTACGAGCAGTACTTC; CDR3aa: CASSYAKSYEQYF
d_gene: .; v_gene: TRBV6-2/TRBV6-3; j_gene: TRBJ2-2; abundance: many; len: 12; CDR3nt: TGTGCCAGTAGACAGGGACTCGGGGAGCTGTTTTTT; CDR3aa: CASRQGLGELFF
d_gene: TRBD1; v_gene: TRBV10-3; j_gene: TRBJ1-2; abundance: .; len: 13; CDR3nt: TGTGCCATCAGGGGGACAGAACGAATCGGCTACACCTTC; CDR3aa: CAIRGTERIGYTF
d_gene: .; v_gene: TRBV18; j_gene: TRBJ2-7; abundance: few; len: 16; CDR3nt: TGTGCCAGCTCACCACCGGGAACGGGGGTAGGAGGAGAGCAGTACTTC; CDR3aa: CASSPPGTGVGGEQYF
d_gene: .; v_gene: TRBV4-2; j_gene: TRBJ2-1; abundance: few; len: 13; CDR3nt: TGTGCCAGCAGCCTAGAGATAACAAATGAGCAGTTCTTC; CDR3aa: CASSLEITNEQFF
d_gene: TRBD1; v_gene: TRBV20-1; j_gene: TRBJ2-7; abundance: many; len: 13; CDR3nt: TGCAGTGCTTGGGACAGGGGCTCCTACGAGCAGTACTTC; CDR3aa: CSAWDRGSYEQYF
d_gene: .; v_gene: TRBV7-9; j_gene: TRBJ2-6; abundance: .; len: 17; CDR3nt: TGTGCCAGCAGCTCACCGACATTCTTCTCTGGGGCCAACGTCCTGACTTTC; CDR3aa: CASSSPTFFSGANVLTF
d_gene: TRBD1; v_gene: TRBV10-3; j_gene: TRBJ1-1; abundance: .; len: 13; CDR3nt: TGTGCCACGGGGACAGGCGCGAACACTGAAGCTTTCTTT; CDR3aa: CATGTGANTEAFF
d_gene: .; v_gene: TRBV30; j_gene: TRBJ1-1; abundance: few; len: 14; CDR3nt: TGTGCCTGGAGTGTAAGCGGGGGTTGGACTGAAGCTTTCTTT; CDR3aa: CAWSVSGGWTEAFF
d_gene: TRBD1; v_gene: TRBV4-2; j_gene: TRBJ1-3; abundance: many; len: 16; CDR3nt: TGTGCCAGCAGCCAAGATGGGACAGGGGCTGGAAACACCATATATTTT; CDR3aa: CASSQDGTGAGNTIYF
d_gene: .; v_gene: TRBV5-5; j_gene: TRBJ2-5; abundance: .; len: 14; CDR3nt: TGTGCCAGCAGTCTTGAGCACGTGCAAGAGACCCAGTACTTC; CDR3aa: CASSLEHVQETQYF
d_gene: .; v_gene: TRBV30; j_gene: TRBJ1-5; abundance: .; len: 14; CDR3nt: TGTGCCTGGAGTGTAGCAGGGAGCCAGAAGCCCCAGCATTTT; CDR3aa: CAWSVAGSQKPQHF
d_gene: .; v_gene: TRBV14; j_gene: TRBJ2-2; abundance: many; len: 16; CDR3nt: TGTGCCAGCAGCCAAGATTATCGGGTTTGGACCGGGGAGCTGTTTTTT; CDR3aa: CASSQDYRVWTGELFF